This TCR beta chain was sequenced in a study of blood T cell repertoires in COVID-19 (dated by TCRdb to 2020 to 2021). In the study overall: Collaborator samples came from the United States, Italy and Spain and covered acute and convalescent phases of COVID-19. The samples were drawn from two sources: the first 160 participants of the ongoing ImmuneRACE study, and approximately 1,300 subjects contributed by 6 global collaborators. The material from the prospective study consisted of cDNA or gDNA derived from T cells, B-cell-depleted T cells, or PBMCs. A freely available public database, intended as a resource for researchers studying the immune response to SARS-CoV-2, is where the repertoires were released. Where HLA class I and class II types were available, the types were taken from metadata supplied by the sample provider, not from assay-based typing. Deeply sampled blood TCRbeta repertoires from subjects exposed to, actively infected with, or recovered from COVID-19 were included in the dataset. Nearly every sample came with metadata listing a de-identified subject ID, COVID-19 status, age in years and sex.

Including the terminal cysteine and phenylalanine, the CDR3 comprises 14 residues. The entry retains the CDR3 DNA only, 42 bases that are in frame from base 1. V is pruned by 4 bases and J by 13 bases, leaving 8 bases of the junction without a gene match. CDR1 and CDR2 are drawn from the germline V gene (reference sequence): MNHNY, SVGAGI. Results and caveats for the whole study, not just this receptor: Clinical and demographic metadata were provided uncurated, with the amount varying by source and participant.

As to this clone: No cognate antigen has been identified for it. Qualities for individual bases were not recorded, and no much larger clone is one base off.

Another Seattle source contributed samples from volunteer blood donors who had recovered from COVID-19. The collaborating institutions used their own protocols to collect whole blood in K2EDTA tubes. For TCRbeta analysis, collaborator samples were shipped as frozen whole blood, as isolated PBMCs, or as DNA extracted from either sample type. The immunoSEQ Assay, a bias-controlled multiplex PCR, was used to amplify TCRbeta CDR3 regions from genomic DNA. As for the original processing: Nucleated cell counts per sample were estimated from amplification of reference gene primers within the assay. To quantify the absolute abundance of each unique TCRbeta CDR3 rearrangement, sequence reads were collapsed and filtered. For each sample, productive Simpson clonality was calculated as the square root of Simpson's diversity index over productive rearrangements. TCRdb limited this immuneACCESS table to in-frame rearrangements with V and J called. A share of clones is missing; checked studies link under half to unresolved V genes, and the rest is unexplained. For V, J and clone size, that table is used; D and trimming come from the DNA. The table for this sample lists some 250,000 clones; about 85% of them were counted only once. The ten largest clones add up to approximately 7.5% of the sample.

This chain joins TRBV6-6 to TRBJ2-1; 12 bases in the middle match TRBD2. This clonotype was obtained from a man aged 55-75 years who had recovered from COVID-19. What was sequenced was peripheral blood. The CDR3 region has the sequence CASSFTTSGGIQFF. The DNA sequence is TGTGCCAGCAGTTTTACGACTAGCGGGGGTATTCAGTTCTTC.